These 11 T cell receptor beta chains came from one sample sequenced in a study of cytomegalovirus exposure and HLA in healthy donors. Sequencing was performed with immunoSEQ multiplex PCR; in TCRdb, only in-frame clones are kept and a portion is missing. The sample includes 110,000 to 150,000 clones, 70% to 90% seen only once; the top ten take roughly 6.4%. Sequenced sample: PBMCs. Every receptor here comes from a woman aged 30 to 39 in good health and CMV-seropositive.

Details on this clone: The junction shows a germline mismatch at one end, possibly a read error. V is TRBV5-8 and J is TRBJ1-5; 9 nucleotides agree with TRBD1. The length of the CDR3 is 14 residues. Germline V gene data show CDR1 as SGHTS and CDR2 as YDEGEE. The CDR3 region has the DNA TGTGCCAGCAGATTGGGACAGGGCGGTCAGCCCCAGCATTTT. Protein product: CASRLGQGGQPQHF.

The rearrangement joins TRBV5-6 to TRBJ2-7; 8 nucleotides match TRBD1. The junction had 7 bases not matched to a gene; V was cut back by 4 bases and J by 4 bases. Germline lookup yields CDR1 SGHDT and CDR2 YYEEEE. The CDR3 contains 14 residues. The CDR3 region is CASSRDRISYEQYF. DNA of the CDR3: TGTGCCAGCAGCCGGGACAGGATTTCTTACGAGCAGTACTTC.

This chain's CDR3 is CASSSVYSNQPQHF. The CDR3 region has the DNA TGTGCCAGCAGTTCCGTCTATAGCAATCAGCCCCAGCATTTT. J is TRBJ1-5 and V is TRBV5-6; D ambiguous. There are 14 residues in the CDR3. Per germline, CDR1 SGHDT and CDR2 YYEEEE. Between the trimmed V and J ends, which lost 5 bases and 0 bases, there was a span of 9 bases.

The rearrangement joins TRBV7-9 to TRBJ2-7; TRBD1 matches 9 bases. Germline V lookup: CDR1 SEHNR, CDR2 FQNEAQ (reference sequence). V dropped 4 bases and J dropped 5; count of bases not matched to a gene: 9. The CDR3 contains 15 residues. The chain's CDR3 is CASSSRGQGINEQYF. CDR3 sequence (DNA): TGTGCCAGCAGCTCTCGCGGACAGGGGATCAACGAGCAGTACTTC. The variable domain in full, completed from reference TRBV7-9 and TRBJ2-7, reads DTGVSQNPRHKITKRGQNVTFRCDPISEHNRLYWYRQTLGQGPEFLTYFQNEAQLEKSRLLSDRFSAERPKGSFSTLEIQRTEQGDSAMYLCASSSRGQGINEQYFGPGTRLTVT.

This chain uses TRBV2 with TRBJ2-1; the match to TRBD1 covers 7 bases. This CDR3 spans 16 amino acids. Looked up from germline, CDR1 is SNHLY and CDR2 is FYNNEI. V gave up 5 bases and J gave up 5 bases; unmatched junction bases: 12. DNA of the CDR3: TGTGCCAGCAGTACATCAGCGACAGGGCTACACAATGAGCAGTTCTTC. This codes for CASSTSATGLHNEQFF.

This sequence joins TRBV9 and TRBJ2-1, with D maybe TRBD2 (5 bases). Germline CDR1 SGDLS, CDR2 YYNGEE. Deletions cut 4 bases from V and 9 bases from J, with 11 bases between. CDR3 size: 12 residues. This chain's CDR3 is CASSQPGFEQFF. The CDR3 DNA follows: TGTGCCAGCAGCCAACCGGGGTTTGAGCAGTTCTTC.

This sequence joins TRBV7-9 and TRBJ1-1; 12 bases are shared with TRBD1. The trim removed 6 bases at V and 7 bases at J, leaving 12 bases unmatched. The CDR3 consists of 16 residues. Germline CDR1 SEHNR, CDR2 FQNEAQ (reference sequence). The CDR3 DNA follows: TGTGCCAGCAGGAGGTTGGGACAGGGGGCCGAGGGTGAAGCTTTCTTT. As protein: CASRRLGQGAEGEAFF.

The V call is TRBV15, the J call TRBJ2-3, with 9 bases that match TRBD1. There are 19 residues in the CDR3. With 0 bases clipped from V and 3 bases from J, the junction kept 13 bases outside the gene matches. The germline gives CDR1 LNHNV, CDR2 YYDKDF (reference sequence). CDR3 sequence (DNA): TGTGCCACCAGCAGAGATTTAAGACAGGGGGGCGAGGTAACAGATACGCAGTATTTT. Protein product: CATSRDLRQGGEVTDTQYF. Looking up the rest from reference TRBV15 and TRBJ2-3 gives the full variable domain: DAMVIQNPRYQVTQFGKPVTLSCSQTLNHNVMYWYQQKSSQAPKLLFHYYDKDFNNEADTPDNFQSRRPNTSFCFLDIRSPGLGDTAMYLCATSRDLRQGGEVTDTQYFGPGTRLTVL.

The CDR3 reads CASSPRSGNEQFF. CDR3 DNA: TGTGCCAGCAGCCCTCGATCCGGCAATGAGCAGTTCTTC. This chain links TRBV5-4 with TRBJ2-1; D remains unclear. With 4 bases removed from V and 6 bases from J, the gap between germline ends came to 11 bases. Germline V CDR1 and CDR2: SGHNT, YYREEE (reference sequence). This CDR3 has 13 amino acids. The variable domain in full, with the rest retrieved from reference TRBV5-4 and TRBJ2-1, is ETGVTQSPTHLIKTRGQQVTLRCSSQSGHNTVSWYQQALGQGPQFIFQYYREEENGRGNFPPRFSGLQFPNYSSELNVNALELDDSALYLCASSPRSGNEQFFGPGTRLTVL.

This clone has just a few counts. The chain links TRBV6-1 to TRBJ1-5, with 8 bases aligning to TRBD1. This CDR3 is 16 amino acids long. CDR1 MNHNS and CDR2 SASEGT come from the germline V gene. Trimming took 1 base from V and 5 from J; bases not matched to a gene: 7. CDR3 DNA: TGTGCCAGCAGTGAAGTGACAGGGGTACCTTATCAGCCCCAGCATTTT. It specifies CASSEVTGVPYQPQHF.

V and J are TRBV2 and TRBJ2-3; D perhaps matches TRBD1 (6 bases). Trimming stripped 11 bases from V and 5 bases from J, with 17 bases between. Germline CDR1 is SNHLY and CDR2 is FYNNEI. This CDR3 contains 13 residues. The CDR3 sequence is CAGSDRSIDTQYF. The CDR3 DNA reads as TGTGCCGGATCCGACAGGAGTATAGATACGCAGTATTTT.